Listed below are T cell receptor beta chains from one sample, sequenced in a study of human T cells and chemical hapten exposure. TCRdb passed the 5' RACE reads through MiXCR, listing each CDR3 protein once. The sample carries 110,000 or so distinct CDR3 sequences, 19% recorded once. The receptor set was obtained from a human donor in good health. Each CDR3 is given with its conserved first and last residue. The order of the fields is clone size, D gene, J gene, V gene, CDR3 protein, CDR3 DNA. The D gene is left open where the match is weak. The size of a clone is reported for some rows only, either as once, few or many, or as a class for expanded clones.

once | - | TRBJ1-1 | TRBV30 | CAWRPTESSEAFF | TGTGCCTGGAGACCAACAGAGTCCTCTGAAGCTTTCTTT
- | - | TRBJ1-1 | TRBV18 | CASSPKTDSNTEAFF | TGTGCCAGCTCACCAAAGACTGATTCGAACACTGAAGCTTTCTTT
few | TRBD2 | TRBJ2-5 | TRBV5-6 | CASSNPLAGETQYF | TGTGCCAGCAGCAACCCACTAGCGGGAGAGACCCAGTACTTC
- | TRBD2 | TRBJ2-3 | TRBV7-3 | CASSLAGVGTDTQYF | TGTGCCAGCAGCTTAGCGGGAGTAGGCACAGATACGCAGTATTTT
few | - | TRBJ2-7 | TRBV18 | CASSPAAQTYEQYF | TGTGCCAGCTCACCAGCAGCGCAAACCTACGAGCAGTACTTC
few | TRBD1 | TRBJ2-5 | TRBV7-9 | CASSRGGTGDQETQYF | TGTGCCAGCAGCCGCGGCGGGACAGGGGACCAAGAGACCCAGTACTTC
- | TRBD2 | TRBJ2-3 | TRBV3-1 | CASSQDPAGGPKDTQYF | TGTGCCAGCAGCCAAGATCCAGCGGGAGGGCCTAAGGATACGCAGTATTTT
few | - | TRBJ1-6 | TRBV12-3/TRBV12-4 | CASTLVAGPNSPLHF | TGTGCCAGCACCCTCGTCGCAGGTCCTAATTCACCCCTCCACTTT
- | - | TRBJ2-3 | TRBV7-3 | CASSPATHTDTQYF | TGTGCCAGCAGCCCAGCGACCCACACAGATACGCAGTATTTT
few | - | TRBJ2-5 | TRBV10-3 | CAISVQETQYF | TGTGCCATCAGTGTCCAAGAGACCCAGTACTTC
- | TRBD1 | TRBJ2-1 | TRBV12-3/TRBV12-4 | CASSLALGTAYNEQFF | TGTGCCAGCAGTTTAGCGCTCGGGACAGCCTACAATGAGCAGTTCTTC
- | - | TRBJ1-1 | TRBV29-1 | CSVGTPENTEAFF | TGCAGCGTTGGCACCCCAGAGAACACTGAAGCTTTCTTT
few | - | TRBJ2-6 | TRBV19 | CASQLGSGANVLTF | TGTGCCAGCCAATTGGGGTCTGGGGCCAACGTCCTGACTTTC
few | - | TRBJ1-2 | TRBV7-3 | CASSLIAGYGYTF | TGTGCCAGCAGCTTAATTGCTGGCTATGGCTACACCTTC
few | - | TRBJ1-2 | TRBV20-1 | CSAREAGGHLYGYTF | TGCAGTGCTAGAGAGGCGGGGGGGCACCTCTATGGCTACACCTTC